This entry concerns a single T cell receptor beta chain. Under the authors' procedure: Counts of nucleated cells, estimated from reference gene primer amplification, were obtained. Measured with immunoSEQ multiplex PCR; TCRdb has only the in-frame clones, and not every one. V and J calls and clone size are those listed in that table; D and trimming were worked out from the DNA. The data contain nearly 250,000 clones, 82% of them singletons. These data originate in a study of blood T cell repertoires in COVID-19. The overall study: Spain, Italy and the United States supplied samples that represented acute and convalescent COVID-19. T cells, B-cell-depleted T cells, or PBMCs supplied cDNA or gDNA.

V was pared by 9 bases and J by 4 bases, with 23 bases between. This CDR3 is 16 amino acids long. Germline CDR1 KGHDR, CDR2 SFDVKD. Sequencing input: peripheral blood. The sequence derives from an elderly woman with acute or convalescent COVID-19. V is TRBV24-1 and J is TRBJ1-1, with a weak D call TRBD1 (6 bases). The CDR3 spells CATQPGGAALGTEAFF. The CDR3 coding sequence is TGTGCCACCCAACCGGGGGGCGCCGCTTTGGGCACTGAAGCTTTCTTT.